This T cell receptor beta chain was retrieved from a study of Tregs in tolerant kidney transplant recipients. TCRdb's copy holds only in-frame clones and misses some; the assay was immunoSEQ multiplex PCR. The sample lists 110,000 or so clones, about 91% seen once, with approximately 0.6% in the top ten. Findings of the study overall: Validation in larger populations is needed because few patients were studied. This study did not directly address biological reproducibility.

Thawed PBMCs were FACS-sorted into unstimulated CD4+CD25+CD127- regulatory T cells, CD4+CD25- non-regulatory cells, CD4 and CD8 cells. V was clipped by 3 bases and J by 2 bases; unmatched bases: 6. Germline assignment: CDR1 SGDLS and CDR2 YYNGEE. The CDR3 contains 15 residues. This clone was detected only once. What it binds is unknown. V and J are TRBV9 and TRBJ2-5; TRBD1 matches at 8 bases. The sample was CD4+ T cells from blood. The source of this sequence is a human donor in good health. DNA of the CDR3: TGTGCCAGCAGCGCCCGGACAGGGAGGCAAGAGACCCAGTACTTC. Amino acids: CASSARTGRQETQYF.